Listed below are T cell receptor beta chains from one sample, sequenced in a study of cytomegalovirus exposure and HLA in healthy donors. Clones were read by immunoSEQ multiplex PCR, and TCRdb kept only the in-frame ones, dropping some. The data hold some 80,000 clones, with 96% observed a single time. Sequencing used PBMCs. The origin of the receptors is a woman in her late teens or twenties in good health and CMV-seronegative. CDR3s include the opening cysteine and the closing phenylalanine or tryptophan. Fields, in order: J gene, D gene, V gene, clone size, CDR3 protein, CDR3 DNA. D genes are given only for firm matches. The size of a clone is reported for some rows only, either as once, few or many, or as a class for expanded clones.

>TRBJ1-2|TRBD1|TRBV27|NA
CASSGIGTAAPYGYTF
TGTGCCAGCAGTGGTATCGGGACAGCTGCACCCTATGGCTACACCTTC
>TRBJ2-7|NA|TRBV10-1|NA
CASSEHYSTALRF
TGCGCCAGCAGTGAACATTATTCGACGGCTCTCAGGTTC
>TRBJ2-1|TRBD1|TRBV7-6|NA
CASSRYAGTDNEQFF
TGTGCCAGCAGCCGCTACGCCGGGACAGACAATGAGCAGTTCTTC
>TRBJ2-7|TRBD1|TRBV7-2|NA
CASSLVPGQSYEQYF
TGTGCCAGCAGCTTAGTGCCGGGACAGTCCTACGAGCAGTACTTC
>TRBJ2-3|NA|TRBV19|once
CASSMGHTDTQYF
TGTGCCAGTAGTATGGGACACACAGATACGCAGTATTTT
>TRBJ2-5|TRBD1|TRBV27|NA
CASSRVGQGLETQYF
TGTGCCAGCAGTCGGGTGGGACAGGGACTCGAGACCCAGTACTTC
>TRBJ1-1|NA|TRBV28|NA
CASSPLDTLEAFF
TGTGCCAGCAGTCCTCTGGACACACTTGAAGCTTTCTTT
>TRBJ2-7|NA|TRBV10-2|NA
CASKNSVQAYEQYF
TGCGCCAGCAAGAATAGCGTGCAAGCCTACGAGCAGTACTTC
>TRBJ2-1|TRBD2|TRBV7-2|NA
CASRGTSRREQFF
TGTGCCAGCAGAGGGACTAGCAGACGTGAGCAGTTCTTC
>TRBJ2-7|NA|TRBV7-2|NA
CASSSGWGGAEQYF
TGTGCCAGCAGCTCCGGTTGGGGTGGGGCCGAGCAGTACTTC
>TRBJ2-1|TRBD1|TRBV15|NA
CATSSRGQLNNEQFF
TGTGCCACCAGCAGTAGGGGACAGCTGAACAATGAGCAGTTCTTC
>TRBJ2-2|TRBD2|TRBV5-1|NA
CASSLSTSGTGELFF
TGCGCCAGCAGCTTGTCGACTAGCGGGACCGGGGAGCTGTTTTTT
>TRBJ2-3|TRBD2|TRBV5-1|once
CASIVGTSGPTDTQYF
TGCGCCAGCATCGTTGGGACTAGCGGGCCCACAGATACGCAGTATTTT
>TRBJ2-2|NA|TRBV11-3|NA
CASSNGLAAGELFF
TGTGCCAGCAGCAACGGACTGGCGGCCGGGGAGCTGTTTTTT